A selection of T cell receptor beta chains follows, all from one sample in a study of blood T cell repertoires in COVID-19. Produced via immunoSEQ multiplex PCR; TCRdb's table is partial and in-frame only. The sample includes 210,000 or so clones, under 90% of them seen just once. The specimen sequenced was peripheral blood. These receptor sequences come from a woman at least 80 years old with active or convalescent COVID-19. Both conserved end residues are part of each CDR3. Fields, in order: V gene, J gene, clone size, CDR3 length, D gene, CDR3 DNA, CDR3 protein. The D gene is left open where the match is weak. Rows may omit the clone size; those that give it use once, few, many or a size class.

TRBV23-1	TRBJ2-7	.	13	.	TGCGCCAGCGGAAGGGGACACTTCTACGAGCAGTACTTC	CASGRGHFYEQYF
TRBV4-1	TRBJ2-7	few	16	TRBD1	TGCGCCAGCAGCCAAGATGGGACAGCTACCTCCTACGAGCAGTACTTC	CASSQDGTATSYEQYF
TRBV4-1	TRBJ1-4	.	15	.	TGCGCCAGCAGCCAACCAGGGTATTCGCGCGAAAAACTGTTTTTT	CASSQPGYSREKLFF
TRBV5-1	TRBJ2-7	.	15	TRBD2	TGCGCCAGCAGCTTGTTCAGCGGGAGTCTCAACGAGCAGTACTTC	CASSLFSGSLNEQYF
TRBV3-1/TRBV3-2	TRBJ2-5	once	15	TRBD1	TGTGCCAGCAGCCAAGTAACAGGGGAGCGAGAGACCCAGTACTTC	CASSQVTGERETQYF
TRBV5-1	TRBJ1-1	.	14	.	TGCGCCAGCAGCTTGATCGGGATGAACACTGAAGCTTTCTTT	CASSLIGMNTEAFF
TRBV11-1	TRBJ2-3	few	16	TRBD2	TGTGCCAGCAGCTTAGGGGGTAGCGGGGGGCGAAATACGCAGTATTTT	CASSLGGSGGRNTQYF
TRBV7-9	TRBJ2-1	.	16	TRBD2	TGTGCCAGCAGCCCGCAGGGACTAGCGGGTTACAATGAGCAGTTCTTC	CASSPQGLAGYNEQFF
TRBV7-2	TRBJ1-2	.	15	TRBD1	TGTGCCAGCAGCTACGCTCCGGGACAGGGGAATGGCTACACCTTC	CASSYAPGQGNGYTF
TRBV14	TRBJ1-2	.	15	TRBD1	TGTGCCAGCAGCCAACTCGGGACAGGGCCTTATGGCTACACCTTC	CASSQLGTGPYGYTF
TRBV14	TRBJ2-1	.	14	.	TGTGCCAGCAGCCGGGCGAGCTCCTACAATGAGCAGTTCTTC	CASSRASSYNEQFF